The rows below give T cell receptor beta chains drawn from one sample of a study of blood T cell repertoires in COVID-19. Assay: immunoSEQ multiplex PCR; the TCRdb copy retains only in-frame clones and omits some. The data contain 100,000 to 150,000 clones, more than 65% of them singletons. Sequenced material: peripheral blood. The receptors originated from a woman in her 70s with acute or convalescent COVID-19. CDR3s include the opening cysteine and the closing phenylalanine or tryptophan. Fields, in order: clone size, J gene, V gene, D gene, CDR3 DNA, CDR3 protein. The D gene is left open where the match is weak. Clone sizes are given selectively: once, few, many, or a class where the clone is expanded.

size: .; J: TRBJ1-2; V: TRBV5-6; D: TRBD1; DNA: TGTGCCAGCAGCCGCCGGGACAGGGGTGGGGGCTACACCTTC; CDR3: CASSRRDRGGGYTF
size: .; J: TRBJ2-3; V: TRBV11-2; D: TRBD1; DNA: TGTGCCAGCAGCGACCGAGCAGGGGGCGAACTAAGGGATACGCAGTATTTT; CDR3: CASSDRAGGELRDTQYF
size: .; J: TRBJ2-3; V: TRBV4-2; D: TRBD1; DNA: TGTGCCAGCAGCCAAGATCGGCGGCAGGGGGCGAATACGCAGTATTTT; CDR3: CASSQDRRQGANTQYF
size: .; J: TRBJ2-3; V: TRBV12-3/TRBV12-4; D: .; DNA: TGTGCCAGCAGTGTCCAGTCAGATACGCAGTATTTT; CDR3: CASSVQSDTQYF
size: .; J: TRBJ2-7; V: TRBV5-6; D: TRBD1; DNA: TGTGCCAGCAGCTTGGTCGGGACAGGGGACGAGCAGTACTTC; CDR3: CASSLVGTGDEQYF
size: .; J: TRBJ1-5; V: TRBV3-1/TRBV3-2; D: .; DNA: TGTGCCACCGTCGAGGTCCAACAGGGAAAAAGAGGCAATCAGCCCCAGCATTTT; CDR3: CATVEVQQGKRGNQPQHF
size: .; J: TRBJ1-1; V: TRBV7-3; D: .; DNA: TGTGCCAGCAGCCGCGGAGGGGCCAACACTGAAGCTTTCTTT; CDR3: CASSRGGANTEAFF
size: .; J: TRBJ2-7; V: TRBV7-2; D: TRBD1; DNA: TGTGCCAGCAGCAAAGACAGGGCATCGAGCGAGCAGTACTTC; CDR3: CASSKDRASSEQYF
size: many; J: TRBJ2-2; V: TRBV7-3; D: .; DNA: TGTGCCAGCAGCTTGAGCGCCCTTGGCGGGGAGCTGTTTTTT; CDR3: CASSLSALGGELFF
size: .; J: TRBJ2-3; V: TRBV19; D: .; DNA: TGTGCCAGTAGTTACACAGATACGCAGTATTTT; CDR3: CASSYTDTQYF
size: .; J: TRBJ2-3; V: TRBV6-5; D: TRBD1; DNA: TGTGCCAGCGCGCAGGGGGCCGGCACAGATACGCAGTATTTT; CDR3: CASAQGAGTDTQYF
size: once; J: TRBJ1-2; V: TRBV7-9; D: .; DNA: TGTGCCAGCAGCTTAGAGGCAGGGGTCTCTGGTGGCTACACCTTC; CDR3: CASSLEAGVSGGYTF
size: .; J: TRBJ2-7; V: TRBV21-1; D: .; DNA: TGTGCCAGCAGCAAAGCCGATTCTCCAGGGGATTCGGGTTACGAGCAGTACTTC; CDR3: CASSKADSPGDSGYEQYF
size: .; J: TRBJ2-3; V: TRBV3-1/TRBV3-2; D: TRBD1; DNA: TGTGCCAGCAGCCCACGACAGGGGAGCACAGATACGCAGTATTTT; CDR3: CASSPRQGSTDTQYF
size: once; J: TRBJ2-1; V: TRBV4-2; D: TRBD1; DNA: TGTGCCAGCAGCCAAGATACAGGGGCGAATGAGCAGTTCTTC; CDR3: CASSQDTGANEQFF
size: few; J: TRBJ2-3; V: TRBV6-1; D: .; DNA: TGTGCCAGCAGTGAAGCAAGGACACATCGGACGCAGTATTTT; CDR3: CASSEARTHRTQYF
size: .; J: TRBJ2-7; V: TRBV6-2/TRBV6-3; D: .; DNA: TGTGCCAGCAGTTACTCGATAGTGGGAGCTCGTTCAAAGCAGTACTTC; CDR3: CASSYSIVGARSKQYF
size: .; J: TRBJ2-7; V: TRBV11-1; D: .; DNA: TGTGCCAGCAGCGCCGGACAGACTTACGAGCAGTACTTC; CDR3: CASSAGQTYEQYF
size: .; J: TRBJ2-7; V: TRBV18; D: TRBD1; DNA: TGTGCCAGCTCCCTCGACAGGGAGTACGAGCAGTACTTC; CDR3: CASSLDREYEQYF
size: .; J: TRBJ1-4; V: TRBV20-1; D: .; DNA: TGCAGTGCTAGAGCACAATCAGAACTGTTTTTT; CDR3: CSARAQSELFF
size: .; J: TRBJ1-4; V: TRBV29-1; D: .; DNA: TGCAGCGTTCAGGAGGATCGGAAACTGTTTTTT; CDR3: CSVQEDRKLFF
size: .; J: TRBJ1-3; V: TRBV9; D: .; DNA: TGTGCCAGCAGCATATCAGGGGTTTCTGGAAACACCATATATTTT; CDR3: CASSISGVSGNTIYF
size: .; J: TRBJ1-5; V: TRBV19; D: TRBD1; DNA: TGTGCCAGTAGTTTAGGGGGCAGGGGCAATCAGCCCCAGCATTTT; CDR3: CASSLGGRGNQPQHF
size: .; J: TRBJ1-5; V: TRBV5-6; D: .; DNA: TGTGCCAGCAGCTCTTTATCCGACAGGCGCAATCAGCCCCAGCATTTT; CDR3: CASSSLSDRRNQPQHF
size: few; J: TRBJ1-2; V: TRBV24-1; D: TRBD1; DNA: TGTGCCACCAGTGACCCCAGCTGGCAGGGGGACTATGGCTACACCTTC; CDR3: CATSDPSWQGDYGYTF
size: few; J: TRBJ2-1; V: TRBV5-4; D: TRBD1; DNA: TGTGCCAGCAGCCCCGGACAGGGTCCCTACAATGAGCAGTTCTTC; CDR3: CASSPGQGPYNEQFF
size: .; J: TRBJ1-2; V: TRBV12-3/TRBV12-4; D: TRBD1; DNA: TGTGCCAGCCGGACAGGGTTCGGTAGCTACACCTTC; CDR3: CASRTGFGSYTF
size: few; J: TRBJ2-6; V: TRBV6-5; D: TRBD1; DNA: TGTGCCAGCAGTTACGGGACAGCTGGGGCCAACGTCCTGACTTTC; CDR3: CASSYGTAGANVLTF
size: .; J: TRBJ1-6; V: TRBV5-1; D: TRBD1; DNA: TGCGCCAGCAGCTTCTACAGGGGAAATTCACCCCTCCACTTT; CDR3: CASSFYRGNSPLHF
size: few; J: TRBJ1-6; V: TRBV6-5; D: .; DNA: TGTGCCAGCAGTTACCAGCCCCGCGTGGAGGGCACCCTCCACTTT; CDR3: CASSYQPRVEGTLHF
size: .; J: TRBJ2-5; V: TRBV5-1; D: TRBD2; DNA: TGCGCCAGCAGCACCGGGACTAGCGGGAATTCAGAGACCCAGTACTTC; CDR3: CASSTGTSGNSETQYF
size: .; J: TRBJ1-5; V: TRBV2; D: TRBD1; DNA: TGTGCCAGTTCTAGGACAGGGTCGGATCAGCCCCAGCATTTT; CDR3: CASSRTGSDQPQHF
size: .; J: TRBJ2-3; V: TRBV29-1; D: TRBD1; DNA: TGCAGCGTGCAGGGGGTTGATACGCAGTATTTT; CDR3: CSVQGVDTQYF
size: few; J: TRBJ2-7; V: TRBV5-1; D: .; DNA: TGCGCCAGCAGCTTGGCTCCGGGGATCTCCTACGAGCAGTACTTC; CDR3: CASSLAPGISYEQYF
size: .; J: TRBJ2-2; V: TRBV6-5; D: .; DNA: TGTGCCAGCAGTTACCGGCAGGGGAACACCGGGGAGCTGTTTTTT; CDR3: CASSYRQGNTGELFF
size: once; J: TRBJ1-5; V: TRBV19; D: TRBD1; DNA: TGTGCCAGTAGTGCAACCGGGACAGGGTTTCAGCCCCAGCATTTT; CDR3: CASSATGTGFQPQHF
size: few; J: TRBJ1-1; V: TRBV27; D: .; DNA: TGTGCCAGCAGCCGGACAGAGTATGTTGGTGAAGCTTTCTTT; CDR3: CASSRTEYVGEAFF
size: many; J: TRBJ2-7; V: TRBV6-5; D: .; DNA: TGTGCCAGCAGTTTCCTTCAGGGTTCGTACGAGCAGTACTTC; CDR3: CASSFLQGSYEQYF
size: .; J: TRBJ2-1; V: TRBV6-6; D: TRBD2; DNA: TGTGCCAGCAGTCATGGGCTCGGGGGGGCCTACAATGAGCAGTTCTTC; CDR3: CASSHGLGGAYNEQFF
size: .; J: TRBJ2-1; V: TRBV7-3; D: TRBD1; DNA: TGTGCCAGCAGCTCCGAGACAGGGGGCCGTCACAATGAGCAGTTCTTC; CDR3: CASSSETGGRHNEQFF
size: few; J: TRBJ1-2; V: TRBV18; D: TRBD1; DNA: TGTGCCAGCTCACCACCAAGGGGGCTACTCTATGGCTACACCTTC; CDR3: CASSPPRGLLYGYTF
size: .; J: TRBJ1-6; V: TRBV19; D: TRBD1; DNA: TGTGCCAGTAGGAATCCGGGACAGGGGGCCGGCTTAGCTTCACCCCTCCACTTT; CDR3: CASRNPGQGAGLASPLHF
size: .; J: TRBJ2-7; V: TRBV7-9; D: TRBD1; DNA: TGTGCCAGCAGCAACTCGGGACAGCCCTACGAGCAGTACTTC; CDR3: CASSNSGQPYEQYF
size: .; J: TRBJ2-5; V: TRBV4-3; D: TRBD1; DNA: TGCGCCAGCAGCCAGGACAGGGGGCGGTGGGAGACCCAGTACTTC; CDR3: CASSQDRGRWETQYF
size: few; J: TRBJ1-2; V: TRBV19; D: TRBD1; DNA: TGTGCCAGTAGTAGGAGGGGACAGCCCCAGGACTTCTATGGCTACACCTTC; CDR3: CASSRRGQPQDFYGYTF
size: .; J: TRBJ1-6; V: TRBV21-1; D: .; DNA: TGTGCCAGCAGCAAAAGACAGGGGGCTGGTAATTCACCCCTCCACTTT; CDR3: CASSKRQGAGNSPLHF
size: .; J: TRBJ2-3; V: TRBV21-1; D: .; DNA: TGTGCCAGCGGGCTCCCGGGACTAGCTCCTTCAGATACGCAGTATTTT; CDR3: CASGLPGLAPSDTQYF
size: .; J: TRBJ2-7; V: TRBV19; D: .; DNA: TGTGCCAGTAGTATAGCTGGCCGATCCTACGAGCAGTACTTC; CDR3: CASSIAGRSYEQYF
size: few; J: TRBJ1-4; V: TRBV3-1/TRBV3-2; D: TRBD1; DNA: TGTGCCAGCAGCCAGGGACAGGGGATTGAAAAACTGTTTTTT; CDR3: CASSQGQGIEKLFF
size: .; J: TRBJ2-7; V: TRBV6-2/TRBV6-3; D: TRBD2; DNA: TGTGCCAGCAGCCTCACATTCTCGGGAGGCGAGCAGTACTTC; CDR3: CASSLTFSGGEQYF
size: .; J: TRBJ2-7; V: TRBV19; D: .; DNA: TGTGCCAGTAGTATGACAGGAACCCCCTCCTACGAGCAGTACTTC; CDR3: CASSMTGTPSYEQYF
size: .; J: TRBJ1-6; V: TRBV27; D: TRBD1; DNA: TGTGCCAGCAGTTCACAGGGGCACCGGACACCCCTCCACTTT; CDR3: CASSSQGHRTPLHF
size: .; J: TRBJ2-3; V: TRBV9; D: TRBD2; DNA: TGTGCCAGCAGCGTAGCTCGGACTAGCGGGAGGTCTAGCACAGATACGCAGTATTTT; CDR3: CASSVARTSGRSSTDTQYF
size: .; J: TRBJ1-5; V: TRBV7-2; D: TRBD1; DNA: TGTGCCAGCAGCCAGGACAGGGTGAAGCCCCAGCATTTT; CDR3: CASSQDRVKPQHF
size: .; J: TRBJ2-5; V: TRBV19; D: .; DNA: TGTGCCAGTGCGGCGGGGTCGTGGGAGACCCAGTACTTC; CDR3: CASAAGSWETQYF